The rows below give T cell receptor beta chains drawn from one sample of a study of B cell selection in AIRE deficiency. Here immunoSEQ multiplex PCR was the method, and the copy in TCRdb shows in-frame clones only, minus some. The repertoire consists of 20,000 to 30,000 clones, with roughly 90% occurring once and the leading ten covering around 1.1%. Material: CD4+CD25+ Tregs sorted from PBMCs. These receptor sequences come from a human donor in good health. CDR3s include the opening cysteine and the closing phenylalanine or tryptophan. Fields, in order: CDR3 length, J gene, clone size, V gene, D gene, CDR3 protein, CDR3 DNA. A D gene is named only where the DNA matches it firmly. Expanded clones get a size class; other rows say once, few or many, or leave the size out.

13 TRBJ2-7 once TRBV10-3 . CAISESSSYEQYF TGTGCCATCAGTGAGTCGAGTTCCTACGAGCAGTACTTC
15 TRBJ2-7 . TRBV7-8 . CASSLSQGFSYEQYF TGTGCCAGCAGCTTAAGTCAAGGTTTCTCCTACGAGCAGTACTTC
15 TRBJ2-1 . TRBV7-2 TRBD1 CASSWRQGSYNEQFF TGTGCCAGCAGCTGGAGACAGGGATCCTACAATGAGCAGTTCTTC
16 TRBJ2-3 . TRBV5-1 TRBD2 CASSLRPSGATDTQYF TGCGCCAGCAGCTTGAGACCTAGCGGGGCCACAGATACGCAGTATTTT
14 TRBJ1-2 . TRBV6-1 TRBD1 CASSKPGGNYGYTF TGTGCCAGCAGTAAACCAGGGGGAAACTATGGCTACACCTTC
16 TRBJ2-5 . TRBV5-4 TRBD1 CASSSGQGGTQETQYF TGTGCCAGCAGCTCAGGACAGGGAGGCACTCAGGAGACCCAGTACTTC
15 TRBJ2-3 . TRBV7-9 TRBD2 CASSLDSGGTDTQYF TGTGCCAGCAGCTTAGATAGCGGGGGGACAGATACGCAGTATTTT
13 TRBJ1-1 . TRBV7-8 TRBD1 CASRPTGGTEAFF TGTGCCAGCAGGCCGACAGGGGGCACTGAAGCTTTCTTT
15 TRBJ1-4 . TRBV7-9 TRBD1 CASSLDGQGNEKLFF TGTGCCAGCAGCTTAGACGGACAGGGAAATGAAAAACTGTTTTTT
14 TRBJ1-4 . TRBV5-1 . CASRPGVMFEKLFF TGCGCCAGCAGACCAGGGGTTATGTTTGAAAAACTGTTTTTT
15 TRBJ2-3 . TRBV21-1 . CASSNSDLCTDTQYF TGTGCCAGCAGCAACTCGGACCTATGCACAGATACGCAGTATTTT
15 TRBJ2-2 once TRBV11-2 TRBD1 CASSSDRGGTGELFF TGTGCCAGCAGCTCCGACAGGGGTGGCACCGGGGAGCTGTTTTTT
14 TRBJ1-2 . TRBV7-3 . CASSLTAGDYGYTF TGTGCCAGCAGCTTAACGGCAGGAGACTATGGCTACACCTTC
16 TRBJ1-2 . TRBV15 . CATSRRLGSPNYGYTF TGTGCCACCAGCAGGCGTCTCGGGAGCCCTAACTATGGCTACACCTTC
17 TRBJ2-2 . TRBV7-7 TRBD2 CASSSGLAGGSTGELFF TGTGCCAGCAGCTCCGGACTAGCGGGGGGGAGCACCGGGGAGCTGTTTTTT
11 TRBJ1-2 few TRBV7-2 . CASSQNYGYTF TGTGCCAGCAGCCAGAACTATGGCTACACCTTC
14 TRBJ2-7 . TRBV2 . CASSEGRGYVEQYF TGTGCCAGCAGTGAGGGCAGAGGATATGTGGAGCAGTACTTC
14 TRBJ1-1 . TRBV5-1 . CASSFGGLNTEAFF TGCGCCAGCAGCTTTGGGGGGCTGAACACTGAAGCTTTCTTT
15 TRBJ2-1 . TRBV5-1 . CASSFNLGGASEQFF TGCGCCAGCAGCTTTAACCTGGGGGGTGCCAGTGAGCAGTTCTTC
13 TRBJ1-3 . TRBV9 . CASSVGGGNTIYF TGTGCCAGCAGCGTAGGGGGTGGAAACACCATATATTTT
15 TRBJ1-4 . TRBV9 . CASSGWDLGGEKLFF TGTGCCAGCAGCGGGTGGGACCTCGGCGGTGAAAAACTGTTTTTT
11 TRBJ1-3 . TRBV20-1 . CSAGPGNTIYF TGCAGTGCGGGGCCTGGAAACACCATATATTTT
12 TRBJ1-3 . TRBV7-3 TRBD1 CASSSTGDTIYF TGTGCCAGCAGCTCGACAGGGGACACCATATATTTT
13 TRBJ2-5 . TRBV28 . CASSFISPETQYF TGTGCCAGCAGTTTCATAAGTCCGGAGACCCAGTACTTC
14 TRBJ1-6 . TRBV7-2 . CAVTQGKRNSPLHF TGTGCCGTCACGCAGGGGAAGCGTAATTCACCCCTCCACTTT
13 TRBJ1-1 once TRBV2 . CASSPSGNTEAFF TGTGCCAGCAGCCCGTCGGGGAACACTGAAGCTTTCTTT
15 TRBJ1-2 . TRBV10-3 . CAISEAPQGNYGYTF TGTGCCATCAGTGAGGCCCCCCAGGGCAACTATGGCTACACCTTC
18 TRBJ1-3 . TRBV5-1 TRBD1 CASSLGSTGARAGNTIYF TGCGCCAGCAGCTTGGGATCTACAGGGGCAAGAGCTGGAAACACCATATATTTT
14 TRBJ2-5 . TRBV6-5 . CASSRGLAQETQYF TGTGCCAGCAGTAGAGGACTTGCACAAGAGACCCAGTACTTC